This is a list of T cell receptor beta chains from one sample in a study of early T cells in non-severe SARS-CoV-2 infection. MiXCR, run by TCRdb on the 5' RACE reads, gives a single entry per CDR3 protein. The data show 57,000 or so distinct CDR3 sequences, around an eighth seen once. The source material was whole blood. The receptors stem from an adult who was a healthcare worker with PCR-confirmed SARS-CoV-2 infection or an uninfected control (not recorded which). Both conserved end residues are part of each CDR3. The D gene is left open where the match is weak. Clone size is not always given. Where it is, it says once, few, many or a class for expanded clones.

V gene	J gene	D gene	clone size	CDR3 length	CDR3 protein	CDR3 DNA
TRBV6-2/TRBV6-3	TRBJ2-3	TRBD1	.	17	CASSPGTGFPSTDTQYF	TGTGCCAGCAGCCCCGGGACAGGGTTTCCTAGCACAGATACGCAGTATTTT
TRBV12-3/TRBV12-4	TRBJ2-3	.	many	15	CASSYAEGSTDTQYF	TGTGCCAGCAGCTATGCGGAGGGATCAACAGATACGCAGTATTTT
TRBV5-6	TRBJ2-7	.	medium-sized	15	CASSPGPSGNYEQYF	TGTGCCAGCAGCCCCGGGCCCTCGGGAAACTACGAGCAGTACTTC
TRBV19	TRBJ2-1	TRBD1	few	13	CASSLRQGREQFF	TGTGCCAGTAGTCTGCGACAGGGGCGCGAGCAGTTCTTC
TRBV5-1	TRBJ2-1	TRBD2	few	14	CASSPSGGDNEQFF	TGCGCCAGCAGCCCTAGCGGGGGAGACAATGAGCAGTTCTTC
TRBV7-9	TRBJ1-1	.	many	14	CASRQTLGGTEAFF	TGTGCCAGCAGGCAAACCTTGGGGGGAACTGAAGCTTTCTTT
TRBV29-1	TRBJ2-3	.	few	15	CSVEGGGGRTDTQYF	TGCAGCGTTGAAGGTGGGGGCGGACGCACAGATACGCAGTATTTT
TRBV6-2/TRBV6-3	TRBJ2-3	TRBD2	.	16	CASSSGLAPSPDTQYF	TGTGCCAGCAGTTCCGGACTAGCCCCATCCCCAGATACGCAGTATTTT
TRBV21-1	TRBJ1-2	.	.	13	CASRAGADYGYTF	TGTGCCAGCAGGGCGGGGGCCGACTATGGCTACACCTTC
TRBV9	TRBJ2-6	.	.	17	CASSATGLSSGANVLTF	TGTGCCAGCAGTGCGACGGGCTTAAGCTCTGGGGCCAACGTCCTGACTTTC
TRBV10-2	TRBJ2-3	TRBD1	many	14	CASSRTGVPDTQYF	TGCGCCAGCTCCAGGACAGGGGTCCCAGATACGCAGTATTTT
TRBV11-2	TRBJ2-7	.	few	12	CASSSSLGEQYF	TGTGCCAGCAGCTCGAGCCTGGGCGAGCAGTACTTC
TRBV3-1	TRBJ2-5	TRBD2	many	16	CASSLGTSGDQETQYF	TGTGCCAGCAGCCTCGGGACTAGCGGGGACCAAGAGACCCAGTACTTC
TRBV9	TRBJ2-1	TRBD2	.	17	CASSVASSGIILDEQFF	TGTGCCAGCAGCGTAGCGAGTAGCGGGATAATATTGGATGAGCAGTTCTTC
TRBV5-1	TRBJ2-7	TRBD2	.	15	CASSLSSGNTYEQYF	TGCGCCAGCAGCTTAAGTAGCGGGAACACCTACGAGCAGTACTTC
TRBV6-6	TRBJ2-3	.	few	15	CASRHGRGSTDTQYF	TGTGCCAGCAGGCACGGGCGGGGAAGCACAGATACGCAGTATTTT
TRBV18	TRBJ1-1	.	many	16	CASSPLEGRGNTEAFF	TGTGCCAGCTCACCTCTGGAGGGACGAGGGAACACTGAAGCTTTCTTT
TRBV28	TRBJ2-5	TRBD1	.	18	CASSLGWTGAGTQETQYF	TGTGCCAGCAGTTTGGGCTGGACAGGGGCCGGCACCCAAGAGACCCAGTACTTC
TRBV29-1	TRBJ2-3	.	.	14	CSLTHGAGPDTQYF	TGCAGCCTCACCCATGGAGCGGGCCCAGATACGCAGTATTTT
TRBV10-1	TRBJ1-4	TRBD1	many	13	CASGQGITGKLFF	TGCGCCAGCGGACAGGGGATTACTGGTAAACTGTTTTTT
TRBV28	TRBJ2-5	.	many	14	CASSPRQEQETQYF	TGTGCCAGCAGTCCCCGACAGGAACAAGAGACCCAGTACTTC
TRBV9	TRBJ1-4	.	.	12	CASSGSEDKLFF	TGTGCCAGCAGCGGGTCAGAGGATAAACTGTTTTTT
TRBV12-3/TRBV12-4	TRBJ2-1	TRBD2	many	16	CASSYQLAGGGNEQFF	TGTGCCAGCAGTTACCAACTAGCGGGAGGCGGGAATGAGCAGTTCTTC
TRBV11-2	TRBJ2-1	.	few	15	CASSLRAYPYNEQFF	TGTGCCAGCAGCTTACGGGCTTACCCCTACAATGAGCAGTTCTTC
TRBV20-1	TRBJ2-7	.	few	14	CSARDTGPSYEQYF	TGCAGTGCCCGGGACACCGGTCCCTCCTACGAGCAGTACTTC
TRBV20-1	TRBJ2-1	TRBD2	.	14	CSEKGVAGDAEQFF	TGCAGTGAGAAGGGAGTAGCGGGAGATGCCGAGCAGTTCTTC
TRBV11-2	TRBJ2-2	.	many	14	CASSLRLVTGELFF	TGTGCCAGCAGCTTACGCCTAGTCACCGGGGAGCTGTTTTTT
TRBV6-1	TRBJ2-2	.	many	16	CASRSFGGAHTGELFF	TGTGCCAGCAGGTCGTTTGGAGGGGCTCACACCGGGGAGCTGTTTTTT
TRBV20-1	TRBJ2-2	.	.	13	CSASGGNTGELFF	TGCAGTGCTAGCGGTGGAAACACCGGGGAGCTGTTTTTT
TRBV5-4	TRBJ2-5	TRBD1	many	17	CASSLTGQGLGQETQYF	TGTGCCAGCAGCTTGACAGGACAGGGTCTGGGACAAGAGACCCAGTACTTC
TRBV29-1	TRBJ1-2	.	.	14	CSVEVVLRDSGYTF	TGCAGCGTTGAAGTTGTGCTAAGGGATTCTGGCTACACCTTC
TRBV10-2	TRBJ2-7	TRBD1	.	14	CASRVGTGAQEQYF	TGCGCCAGCAGGGTTGGGACAGGGGCCCAAGAGCAGTACTTC
TRBV29-1	TRBJ1-2	TRBD1	.	13	CSAGTGGSFGYTF	TGCAGCGCAGGGACAGGGGGCTCTTTTGGCTACACCTTC
TRBV27	TRBJ2-4	.	many	18	CASQPFIGTAKAKNIQYF	TGTGCCAGCCAACCTTTTATAGGGACCGCTAAGGCCAAAAACATTCAGTACTTC
TRBV28	TRBJ2-7	.	many	13	CASSYPDSYEQYF	TGTGCCAGCAGTTATCCGGATTCCTACGAGCAGTACTTC
TRBV29-1	TRBJ2-2	.	medium-sized	15	CSALTSPNVGGELFF	TGCAGCGCCCTTACTAGCCCGAACGTTGGCGGGGAGCTGTTTTTT
TRBV20-1	TRBJ2-3	TRBD2	.	14	CSANSGGSTDTQYF	TGCAGTGCCAATAGCGGGGGTAGCACAGATACGCAGTATTTT
TRBV10-2	TRBJ1-1	.	many	13	CASSESKNTEAFF	TGCGCCAGCAGTGAGTCAAAGAACACTGAAGCTTTCTTT
TRBV29-1	TRBJ2-6	.	many	12	CSVGDRANVLTF	TGCAGCGTTGGGGACAGGGCCAACGTCCTGACTTTC
TRBV5-1	TRBJ1-2	TRBD1	.	15	CASSLATGALNGYTF	TGCGCCAGCAGCTTGGCGACAGGGGCGCTTAATGGCTACACCTTC
TRBV6-2/TRBV6-3	TRBJ2-7	.	few	19	CASSYSRRESTLTSYEQYF	TGTGCCAGCAGTTACTCGCGACGGGAGAGTACTTTAACCTCCTACGAGCAGTACTTC
TRBV7-2	TRBJ1-2	.	few	13	CASSLGTDYGYTF	TGTGCCAGCAGCTTAGGGACAGACTATGGCTACACCTTC
TRBV2	TRBJ2-7	TRBD1	.	12	CASRGQPYEQYF	TGTGCCAGCAGGGGACAGCCTTACGAGCAGTACTTC
TRBV6-5	TRBJ2-2	TRBD2	many	14	CASSTRLAGGKLFF	TGTGCCAGCAGTACCCGACTAGCGGGGGGCAAGCTGTTTTTT
TRBV21-1	TRBJ2-3	.	.	13	CASSKGVTDTQYF	TGTGCCAGCAGCAAAGGGGTTACAGATACGCAGTATTTT
TRBV6-2/TRBV6-3	TRBJ2-5	.	.	11	CASSYFETQYF	TGTGCCAGCAGTTACTTCGAGACCCAGTACTTC
TRBV29-1	TRBJ2-1	.	few	11	CSVPLGGEQFF	TGCAGCGTTCCGTTGGGTGGAGAGCAGTTCTTC
TRBV6-5	TRBJ2-7	.	.	17	CASSYSSSGASSYEQYF	TGTGCCAGCAGTTACTCCTCGTCTGGGGCCTCATCCTACGAGCAGTACTTC
TRBV25-1	TRBJ1-1	.	few	12	CASSDSDTEAFF	TGTGCCAGCTCAGATTCGGATACTGAAGCTTTCTTT
TRBV20-1	TRBJ2-7	TRBD2	.	15	CSARAPGLADYEQYF	TGCAGTGCTAGAGCACCGGGACTAGCGGACTACGAGCAGTACTTC
TRBV7-2	TRBJ1-5	.	.	15	CASSFGAYTNQPQHF	TGTGCCAGCAGCTTTGGGGCCTATACTAATCAGCCCCAGCATTTT
TRBV12-3/TRBV12-4	TRBJ2-3	TRBD2	many	14	CASRAGLKRDTQYF	TGTGCCAGCAGAGCGGGACTCAAAAGGGATACGCAGTATTTT
TRBV28	TRBJ2-3	TRBD2	.	15	CASSLPSGTLNTQYF	TGTGCCAGCAGTTTACCTAGCGGGACGTTAAATACGCAGTATTTT
TRBV7-9	TRBJ1-2	TRBD1	many	14	CASSLGTGNYGYTF	TGTGCCAGCAGCTTAGGGACAGGGAATTATGGCTACACCTTC
TRBV20-1	TRBJ2-1	.	.	10	CSASNNEQFF	TGCAGTGCTAGTAACAATGAGCAGTTCTTC
TRBV7-2	TRBJ2-7	TRBD2	few	15	CASSRLAGSPYEQYF	TGTGCTAGCAGCCGACTAGCGGGGTCTCCCTACGAGCAGTACTTC
TRBV12-5	TRBJ2-2	.	few	15	CASGLVQGYSGELFF	TGTGCTAGTGGTTTGGTCCAGGGGTACTCCGGGGAGCTGTTTTTT